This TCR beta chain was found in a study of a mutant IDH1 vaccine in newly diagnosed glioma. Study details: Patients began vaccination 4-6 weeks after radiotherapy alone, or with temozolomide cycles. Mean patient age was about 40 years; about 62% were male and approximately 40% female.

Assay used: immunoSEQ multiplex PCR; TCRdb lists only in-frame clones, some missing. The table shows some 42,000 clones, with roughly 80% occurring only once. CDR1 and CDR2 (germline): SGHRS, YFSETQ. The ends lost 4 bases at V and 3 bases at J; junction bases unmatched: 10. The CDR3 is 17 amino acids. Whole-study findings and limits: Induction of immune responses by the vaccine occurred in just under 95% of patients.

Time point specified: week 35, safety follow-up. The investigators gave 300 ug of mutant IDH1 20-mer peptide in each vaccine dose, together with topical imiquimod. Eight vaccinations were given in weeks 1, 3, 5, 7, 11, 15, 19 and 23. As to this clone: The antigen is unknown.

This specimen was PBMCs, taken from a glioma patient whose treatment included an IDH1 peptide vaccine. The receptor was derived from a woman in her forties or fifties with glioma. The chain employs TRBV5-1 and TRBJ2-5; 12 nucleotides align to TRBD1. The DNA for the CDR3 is TGCGCCAGCAGCCTGATGGGACAGGGGGCAGGAGAAGAGACCCAGTACTTC. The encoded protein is CASSLMGQGAGEETQYF.